The clone carrying this TCR beta chain was detected ten times or more. V gave up 4 bases and J gave up 0 bases; unmatched junction bases: 5. The length of the CDR3 is 15 residues. The data stem from a study of blood T cells in healthy people across ages. PCR was performed a second time for roughly 7 to 11 cycles using a sample-barcoded 5' primer and a J-beta primer mix. Via MiXCR, TCRdb re-called the 5' RACE reads, giving one row per CDR3 protein. The repertoire includes around 1,700,000 distinct CDR3 sequences, 28% of them detected once, and less than 9.5% sits in the top ten. The V call is TRBV12-3 or TRBV12-4, the J call TRBJ2-5; 7 positions agree with TRBD2. The sequenced material came from blood. The TCR comes from a woman younger than 45 in good health. CDR3 nucleotide sequence: TGTGCCAGCAGTTCTAGCGGCCCGTACCAAGAGACCCAGTACTTC. As protein: CASSSSGPYQETQYF.